This T cell receptor beta chain was found in a study of high-grade serous ovarian cancer treatment subgroups. Concerning this clone: Its antigen is still unknown.

Findings and caveats of the study: Different patients shared almost no repertoire; same-patient tumors shared roughly 0.11 to 0.8.

Assay: immunoSEQ multiplex PCR; the TCRdb copy retains only in-frame clones and omits some. Of about 7,700 clones in the sample, just over 70% are singletons; the top ten hold nearly 6%. The tumor samples were collected prior to definitive surgery or chemotherapy. The CDR3 is 12 amino acids. V was clipped by 1 base and J by 5 bases, with 8 bases between them. Germline V CDR1 and CDR2: GTSNPN, SVGIG (reference sequence). This chain connects TRBV30 to TRBJ2-5, with D perhaps TRBD2 (6 bases). The sequence came from a human donor with high-grade serous ovarian cancer. Sequencing input: tumor tissue. CDR3 loop: CAWSGLGETQYF. The DNA of the CDR3 is TGTGCCTGGAGTGGACTAGGGGAGACCCAGTACTTC.